This T cell receptor beta chain was recorded in a study of CD8+CD57+ T cells in acquired aplastic anemia listed by TCRdb under 2018. Regarding the study in general: A mean of around 3.3 ug of DNA, ranging from roughly 0.19 to 27.4 ug, was extracted from sorted CD4+ and CD8+ cells. A CD8+CD57+ expansion meant a frequency higher than the mean frequency seen in healthy subjects.

Patients chosen for sequencing had shown expansion of CD8+CD57+ cells by flow cytometry. Every patient had a diagnosis of severe acquired aplastic anemia based on International Study of Aplastic Anemia and Agranulocytosis and Camitta criteria. At the time blood was sampled, none of the patients had received any therapy. The study deep-sequenced TCR repertoires of sorted CD4+ and CD8+ blood T cells from severe aplastic anemia patients and healthy subjects. In the USA, patient enrollment took place under clinicaltrials.gov protocols 00001620, 01623167, 00001397, 00071045, 00081523 and 00961064. Ficoll-Paque density gradient centrifugation was used to isolate peripheral blood mononuclear cells. Before DNA extraction, CD4+ and CD8+ T cells were sorted with FACS or magnetic beads. The paper as a whole reports these results and caveats: Around 27 CD8+ CDR3 sequences were found in both patients and controls but appeared to be highly expressed in patients and within the immunodominant clones of the patients. No significant difference in CD8+ Simpson's diversity was found between patients and healthy controls (P=0.060).

Comments on this clonotype: The target of this receptor is not known. No base quality information exists; no much larger clone differs at one position.

TCR beta VDJ combination and CDR3 sequence profiling used genomic DNA as the template. An Illumina HiSeq 2000 was used for TCR repertoire sequencing. Per the source publication's procedure: Repertoire assessment relied on Simpson's diversity index, CDR3 size and DJ length profiles, and TRBV/TRBJ rearrangement plots. Whichever DNA sequence was most abundant in the deep sequencing data was defined as the immunodominant clone. CDR3 amino acid sequences were screened for sharing across subjects and compared with published repertoires and the VDJdb database. TCRdb reran the public reads through fastp at Q25 and MiXCR, keeping productive beta chains. Entries that share a CDR3 protein sequence are merged under the most common genes and DNA. The V and J calls shown here were made by TCRdb, not taken from the authors' results. The sample table records about 40,000 distinct CDR3 sequences; 60% to 80% of these occur just once. The ten most abundant clones make up 59% of the sample.

The cysteine opens and the phenylalanine closes a CDR3 of 14 amino acids. Of the read, only the CDR3 DNA is kept; its 42 bases are in frame from base 1. CDR1 LNHDA and CDR2 SQIVND were looked up in the germline V gene (reference sequence). Unmatched junction bases come to 11, with V trimmed by 8 bases and J by 6 bases. Material: sorted CD4+, CD8+, or CD8+CD57+ T cells (not recorded which) from PBMCs. The TCR comes from a human donor with aplastic anemia. This chain is built from TRBV19 and TRBJ2-7, with 9 middle bases fitting TRBD1. Here is the DNA: TGTGCCAGTCCCGGGACAGGGACAAAGGGCGAGCAGTACTTC. Its protein is CASPGTGTKGEQYF.